Below, 18 T cell receptor beta chains from the same sample are listed, as sequenced in a study of blood T cell repertoires in COVID-19. Clones were sequenced by immunoSEQ multiplex PCR, and TCRdb holds only the in-frame ones, with some missing. The sample comprises roughly 190,000 clones, roughly 82% of which are singletons, and more than 4% rests with the top ten. The sample taken for sequencing was PBMCs or T cells enriched from blood (not recorded which). These receptors originate from a woman aged 55-75 years with acute COVID-19.

Only a few counts were recorded for this clone. The chain is built from TRBV7-8 and TRBJ1-2, with D tentatively TRBD1 (6 bases). Trimming removed 2 bases at V and 4 bases at J, with 11 bases between. The CDR3 covers 14 residues. Germline lookup yields CDR1 SGHVS and CDR2 FQNEAQ. The CDR3 region has the DNA TGTGCCAGCAGCTTAAGCGGGACAATCTATGGCTACACCTTC. Translation: CASSLSGTIYGYTF.

The V gene is TRBV9, the J gene TRBJ1-3; maybe TRBD1 (6 bases). Per germline, CDR1 SGDLS and CDR2 YYNGEE. Trimming cost V 0 bases and J 2 bases, with 12 bases left between them. CDR3 length equals 16 residues. The CDR3 nucleotides read TGTGCCAGCAGCGTAGTCTCAGGGGTTACTGGAAACACCATATATTTT. As protein: CASSVVSGVTGNTIYF. Complete variable domain (other parts from reference TRBV9 and TRBJ1-3): DSGVTQTPKHLITATGQRVTLRCSPRSGDLSVYWYQQSLDQGLQFLIQYYNGEERAKGNILERFSAQQFPDLHSELNLSSLELGDSALYFCASSVVSGVTGNTIYFGEGSWLTVV.

This chain joins TRBV27 and TRBJ1-1, with 7 bases that match TRBD1. The CDR3 extends over 15 amino acids. V shed 2 bases, J shed 9 bases, and the junction held 12 bases outside the gene matches. CDR1 MNHEY and CDR2 SMNVEV come from the germline V gene (reference sequence). CDR3 region: CASSLTGTATTQAFF. DNA of the CDR3: TGTGCCAGCAGTTTAACCGGGACAGCCACAACCCAAGCTTTCTTT.

This chain links TRBV10-3 with TRBJ2-1; 10 nucleotides match TRBD2. The CDR3 runs to 15 residues. The germline CDR1 and CDR2 sequences are ENHRY and SYGVKD. V dropped 7 bases and J dropped 7; count of bases not matched to a gene: 10. The CDR3 here is CAITSPSGGANEQFF. The CDR3 coding sequence is TGTGCCATCACCTCGCCGAGCGGGGGGGCGAATGAGCAGTTCTTC.

This chain uses TRBV19 with TRBJ2-1, with D perhaps matching TRBD2 (6 bases). Germline values: CDR1 LNHDA, CDR2 SQIVND (reference sequence). The germline V and J ends were trimmed by 7 bases and 10 bases, with 20 bases remaining between them. The CDR3 is made up of 14 amino acids. In DNA form, the CDR3 reads TGTGCCAGTACGCCCGGTAGCGGCCATAAGGAGCAGTTCTTC. Protein product: CASTPGSGHKEQFF.

The chain carries TRBV3-1 (or the pseudogene TRBV3-2) and TRBJ2-7, with TRBD2 matching 7 bases. Germline CDR1 and CDR2: LGHDT and YNNKEL (reference sequence). The CDR3 runs 13 residues. The V gene end was trimmed by 4 bases and the J gene end by 10 bases; junction bases not matched to a gene: 10. The CDR3 DNA reads as TGTGCCAGCAGCCCGCCTGGGGGGGGATCTCAGTACGTC. This codes for CASSPPGGGSQYV.

This chain links TRBV12-5 with TRBJ2-2; TRBD2 matches at 9 bases. V lost 4 bases to trimming and J lost 9 bases; unmatched junction nucleotides: 3. CDR1 LGHNT and CDR2 FRNRAP come from the germline V gene. The CDR3 is made up of 13 amino acids. The CDR3 loop reads CASGSSGRRELFF. In DNA form, the CDR3 reads TGTGCTAGTGGTTCGAGCGGGAGGCGGGAGCTGTTTTTT.

The chain links TRBV19 to TRBJ2-3; 9 bases map to TRBD2. Germline values: CDR1 LNHDA, CDR2 SQIVND (reference sequence). This CDR3 has 20 residues. Germline trimming cut 5 bases from V and 2 bases from J; bases unmatched to any gene: 20. The CDR3 is CASSHTWGRASGTFTDTQYF. The CDR3 DNA follows: TGTGCCAGTAGTCACACATGGGGGAGGGCTAGCGGGACCTTCACAGATACGCAGTATTTT. Full variable domain (missing parts from reference TRBV19 and TRBJ2-3): DGGITQSPKYLFRKEGQNVTLSCEQNLNHDAMYWYRQDPGQGLRLIYYSQIVNDFQKGDIAEGYSVSREKKESFPLTVTSAQKNPTAFYLCASSHTWGRASGTFTDTQYFGPGTRLTVL.

V is TRBV2 and J is TRBJ1-2; D may be TRBD1 (6 bases). CDR1 SNHLY and CDR2 FYNNEI come from the germline V gene. V was pared by 0 bases and J by 8 bases, with 16 bases between. CDR3 size: 15 residues. The CDR3 DNA reads TGTGCCAGCAGTGAAGCGCTTAACAGGGCGGGCGGCTACACCTTC. It encodes CASSEALNRAGGYTF.

V gene TRBV7-9 combines with J gene TRBJ2-6; no definite D call. V lost 4 bases and J lost 4, with 11 bases in between. Germline loops: CDR1 SEHNR, CDR2 FQNEAQ (reference sequence). This CDR3 is 15 amino acids long. The CDR3 nucleotides read TGTGCCAGCAGCTCCCCGAGTACCGGGGCCAACGTCCTGACTTTC. Protein sequence: CASSSPSTGANVLTF.

This chain uses TRBV4-1 with TRBJ1-2; D unclear. The CDR3 totals 15 residues. CDR1 and CDR2 from the germline V gene are MGHRA and YSYEKL. With 0 bases removed from V and 4 bases from J, the gap between germline ends came to 12 bases. This CDR3 is CASSQEGGTFYGYTF. The CDR3 DNA reads as TGCGCCAGCAGCCAAGAAGGCGGAACCTTCTATGGCTACACCTTC.

This clone was observed a handful of times. CDR3 in DNA: TGTGCCAGCAGCTTAATGAGCGGGAGGGCCGACGAGCAGTACTTC. Translating it yields CASSLMSGRADEQYF. The rearrangement joins TRBV7-9 to TRBJ2-7; 10 positions match TRBD2. Germline-derived CDR1 and CDR2 are SEHNR and FQNEAQ (reference sequence). V lost 2 bases, J lost 5 bases, and 6 bases stayed unmatched. The CDR3 consists of 15 residues.

The chain links TRBV3-1 (or the pseudogene TRBV3-2) to TRBJ2-7; TRBD1 agrees at 12 bases. V shed 0 bases, J shed 0 bases, and the junction held 9 bases outside the gene matches. The CDR3 contains 19 residues. Germline assignment: CDR1 LGHDT and CDR2 YNNKEL (reference sequence). The chain's CDR3 is CASSQEGTGGFYGSYEQYV. The CDR3 DNA sequence: TGTGCCAGCAGCCAAGAGGGGACAGGGGGCTTTTACGGCTCCTACGAGCAGTACGTC.

The chain employs TRBV19 and TRBJ1-1; no firm D call. This CDR3 region has 14 residues. Germline values: CDR1 LNHDA, CDR2 SQIVND (reference sequence). Between the trimmed V and J ends, which lost 5 bases and 0 bases, there was a span of 10 bases. CDR3 loop: CASSGREVNTEAFF. In DNA, the CDR3 is TGTGCCAGTAGTGGGCGGGAGGTGAACACTGAAGCTTTCTTT.

The CDR3 DNA is TGCGCCAGCAGCTTGGACGGCGGACAGACGCAGTATTTT. It yields the protein CASSLDGGQTQYF. The V gene is TRBV5-1, the J gene TRBJ2-3; a possible D gene is TRBD1 (6 bases). This CDR3 spans 13 amino acids. Trimming took 0 bases from V and 9 from J, leaving 11 bases between them. From germline, CDR1 is SGHRS and CDR2 YFSETQ. Combining the CDR3 with reference TRBV5-1 and TRBJ2-3 gives the whole variable domain KAGVTQTPRYLIKTRGQQVTLSCSPISGHRSVSWYQQTPGQGLQFLFEYFSETQRNKGNFPGRFSGRQFSNSRSEMNVSTLELGDSALYLCASSLDGGQTQYFGPGTRLTVL.

This chain links TRBV11-2 with TRBJ1-2, with 10 bases aligning to TRBD1. Germline V CDR1 and CDR2: SGHAT, FQNNGV. V trimming: 4 bases; J trimming: 7 bases; junction bases outside the gene matches: 9. The CDR3 has 15 amino acids. CDR3 sequence reads: CASSSRTGGLVGYTF. Here the CDR3 DNA reads TGTGCCAGCAGCTCCCGGACAGGGGGATTGGTTGGCTACACCTTC.

This clone has only a few counts. The genes are TRBV6-5 and TRBJ2-3; no clear D. The length of the CDR3 is 15 residues. Germline V gene lookup returns CDR1 MNHEY and CDR2 SVGAGI. Trimming pared 3 bases from V and 2 bases from J, leaving 12 bases between. The CDR3 spells CASSYLYEPTDTQYF. The CDR3 DNA sequence: TGTGCCAGCAGTTATCTATACGAGCCCACAGATACGCAGTATTTT.

This clone was observed many times. This chain uses TRBV6-2 or TRBV6-3 with TRBJ1-2; the match to TRBD1 covers 9 bases. The CDR3 sequence is 14 residues long. V was clipped by 6 bases and J by 6 bases; unmatched bases: 8. Germline CDR1 and CDR2: MNHEY and SVGEGT. CDR3 residues: CASSLTGGRDGYTF. CDR3 DNA sequence: TGTGCCAGCAGCTTGACAGGGGGACGTGATGGCTACACCTTC.